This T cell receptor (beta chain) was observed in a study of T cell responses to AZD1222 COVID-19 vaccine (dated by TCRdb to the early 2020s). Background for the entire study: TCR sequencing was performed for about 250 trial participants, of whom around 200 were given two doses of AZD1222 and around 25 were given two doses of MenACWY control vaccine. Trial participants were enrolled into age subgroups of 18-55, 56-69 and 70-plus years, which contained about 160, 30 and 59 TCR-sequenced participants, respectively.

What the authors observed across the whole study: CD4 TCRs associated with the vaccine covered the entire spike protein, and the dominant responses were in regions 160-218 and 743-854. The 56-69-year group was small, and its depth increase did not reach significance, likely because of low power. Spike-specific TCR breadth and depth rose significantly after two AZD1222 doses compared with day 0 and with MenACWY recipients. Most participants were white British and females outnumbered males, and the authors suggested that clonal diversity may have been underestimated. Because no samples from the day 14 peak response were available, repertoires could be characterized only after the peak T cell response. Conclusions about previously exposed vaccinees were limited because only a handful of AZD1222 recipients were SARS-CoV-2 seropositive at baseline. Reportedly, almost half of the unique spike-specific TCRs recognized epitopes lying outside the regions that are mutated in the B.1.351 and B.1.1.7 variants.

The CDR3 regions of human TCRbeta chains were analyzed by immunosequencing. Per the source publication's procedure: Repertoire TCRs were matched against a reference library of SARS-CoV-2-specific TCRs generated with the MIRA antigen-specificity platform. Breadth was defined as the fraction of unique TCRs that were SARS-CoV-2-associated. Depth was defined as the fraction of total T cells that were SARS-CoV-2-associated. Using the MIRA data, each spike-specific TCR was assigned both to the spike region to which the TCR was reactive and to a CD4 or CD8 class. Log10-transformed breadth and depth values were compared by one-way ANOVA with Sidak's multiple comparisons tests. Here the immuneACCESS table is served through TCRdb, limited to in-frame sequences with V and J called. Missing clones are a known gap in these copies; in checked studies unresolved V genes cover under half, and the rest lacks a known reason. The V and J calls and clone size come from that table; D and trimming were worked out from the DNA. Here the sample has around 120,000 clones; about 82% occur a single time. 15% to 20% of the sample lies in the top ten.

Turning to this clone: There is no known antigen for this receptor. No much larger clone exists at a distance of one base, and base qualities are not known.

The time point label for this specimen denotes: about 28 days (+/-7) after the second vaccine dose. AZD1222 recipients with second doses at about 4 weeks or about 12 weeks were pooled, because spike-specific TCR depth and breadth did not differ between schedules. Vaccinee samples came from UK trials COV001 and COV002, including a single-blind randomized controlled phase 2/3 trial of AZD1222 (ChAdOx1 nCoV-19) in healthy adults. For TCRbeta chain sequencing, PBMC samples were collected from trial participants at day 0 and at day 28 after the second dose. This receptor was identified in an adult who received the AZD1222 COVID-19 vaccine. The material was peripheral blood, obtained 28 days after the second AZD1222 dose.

The CDR3: CAISESGNTGNTIYF. The nucleotides read TGTGCCATCAGTGAGTCAGGGAACACCGGAAACACCATATATTTT. The chain couples TRBV10-3 to TRBJ1-3; too little of a D gene remains to name it. The germline ends are 10 bases apart after V is trimmed by 0 bases and J by 4 bases. From the cysteine through the phenylalanine, the CDR3 covers 15 amino acids. Here the CDR3 DNA is all that survives: 45 bases in frame from base 1. Based on the germline V gene, the CDR1 and CDR2 sequences are ENHRY and SYGVKD.